One sample yielded the 9 T cell receptor beta chains listed below, sequenced in a study of shared clonotypes between healthy human individuals. Using immunoSEQ multiplex PCR, the repertoire was profiled, and TCRdb retains in-frame clones only, with some absent. The sample holds more than 1 million clones; approximately 78% are singletons and the top ten take around 0.47%. Sample: memory CD4+ T cells from PBMCs. This sample's subset: CD45RA-negative fraction. The receptors derive from a man between 18 and 29 years old in good health. Some clones in this sample may be carry-over from other donors' samples.

The CDR3 spells CASSLGAGLGPQHF. The CDR3 DNA follows: TGTGCCAGCAGCTTAGGGGCCGGCTTAGGGCCCCAGCATTTT. This sequence joins TRBV7-8 and TRBJ1-5; D remains ambiguous. The CDR3 is 14 residues long. Trimming shortened V by 1 base and J by 9 bases, and 13 bases separated the two germline ends. The V gene's germline CDR1 is SGHVS and CDR2 FQNEAQ.

V is TRBV5-1 and J is TRBJ1-4; TRBD1 might be the D (5 bases). The CDR3 loop spans 14 amino acids. Germline CDR1 SGHRS, CDR2 YFSETQ. Trimming pared 0 bases from V and 9 bases from J, leaving 12 bases between. The CDR3 sequence is CASSLDRSSQKLFF. CDR3 nucleotides: TGCGCCAGCAGCTTGGACAGGTCGAGTCAAAAACTGTTTTTT.

In regard to this clone: Additional DNA sequences in this sample encode the identical CDR3. The chain recombines TRBV4-2 with TRBJ2-1; TRBD2 agrees at 8 bases. The ends lost 4 bases at V and 0 bases at J; junction bases unmatched: 2. Per germline, CDR1 LGHNA and CDR2 YNFKEQ. The CDR3 is made up of 15 amino acids. CDR3 protein: CASSPSGSSYNEQFF. The CDR3 DNA reads as TGTGCCAGCAGCCCCAGCGGGAGCTCCTACAATGAGCAGTTCTTC.

The chain employs TRBV5-1 and TRBJ1-1; 9 nucleotides match TRBD1. Losses at the gene ends were 1 base for V and 3 bases for J; bases not matched to a gene: 4. Germline V lookup: CDR1 SGHRS, CDR2 YFSETQ. The CDR3 runs to 15 residues. The CDR3 DNA sequence: TGCGCCAGCAGCTTGTGGGGACAGGGATACACTGAAGCTTTCTTT. Its protein is CASSLWGQGYTEAFF.

The genes are TRBV5-1 and TRBJ2-1, with TRBD2 as a possible D gene (5 bases). Germline V gene lookup returns CDR1 SGHRS and CDR2 YFSETQ. There are 15 residues in the CDR3. Deletions cut 0 bases from V and 8 bases from J, with 15 bases between. CDR3 in amino acids: CASSLAWTSGDEQFF. The DNA for the CDR3 is TGCGCCAGCAGCTTGGCCTGGACTTCCGGCGATGAGCAGTTCTTC.

V is TRBV6-1 and J is TRBJ1-5; 7 nucleotides agree with TRBD1. The CDR3 has 15 amino acids. The ends lost 3 bases at V and 4 bases at J; junction bases unmatched: 6. The germline V gene encodes CDR1 MNHNS and CDR2 SASEGT. The CDR3 here is CASSDSQGGNQPQHF. In DNA, the CDR3 is TGTGCCAGCAGTGATAGTCAGGGGGGGAATCAGCCCCAGCATTTT.

This chain links TRBV9 with TRBJ2-2, with 8 bases matching TRBD1. This CDR3 is 16 amino acids long. The trim removed 5 bases at V and 1 base at J, leaving 7 bases unmatched. Germline V gene data show CDR1 as SGDLS and CDR2 as YYNGEE. This chain's CDR3 is CASSFSGTGNTGELFF. For the CDR3, the DNA is TGTGCCAGCAGTTTCTCCGGGACAGGGAACACCGGGGAGCTGTTTTTT.

V and J are TRBV28 and TRBJ1-5; TRBD1 matches 9 bases. In germline, CDR1 is MDHEN, CDR2 SYDVKM. This CDR3 has 15 amino acids. V gave up 3 bases and J gave up 5 bases; unmatched junction bases: 5. CDR3 residues: CASSLVGTGYQPQHF. CDR3 coding DNA: TGTGCCAGCAGTTTGGTCGGGACAGGGTATCAGCCCCAGCATTTT. The full variable domain, in which reference TRBV28 and TRBJ1-5 provide the parts outside the CDR3, is DVKVTQSSRYLVKRTGEKVFLECVQDMDHENMFWYRQDPGLGLRLIYFSYDVKMKEKGDIPEGYSVSREKKERFSLILESASTNQTSMYLCASSLVGTGYQPQHFGDGTRLSIL.

In its sample, this clone was seen a few times. The V and J genes are TRBV30 and TRBJ1-5, with D possibly matching TRBD1 (5 bases). In germline, CDR1 is GTSNPN, CDR2 SVGIG (reference sequence). V was shortened by 0 bases and J by 7 bases, with 13 bases between the two germline ends. CDR3 length equals 14 residues. This CDR3 is CAWSVLPGDQPQHF. CDR3 coding DNA: TGTGCCTGGAGTGTATTACCCGGGGACCAGCCCCAGCATTTT.